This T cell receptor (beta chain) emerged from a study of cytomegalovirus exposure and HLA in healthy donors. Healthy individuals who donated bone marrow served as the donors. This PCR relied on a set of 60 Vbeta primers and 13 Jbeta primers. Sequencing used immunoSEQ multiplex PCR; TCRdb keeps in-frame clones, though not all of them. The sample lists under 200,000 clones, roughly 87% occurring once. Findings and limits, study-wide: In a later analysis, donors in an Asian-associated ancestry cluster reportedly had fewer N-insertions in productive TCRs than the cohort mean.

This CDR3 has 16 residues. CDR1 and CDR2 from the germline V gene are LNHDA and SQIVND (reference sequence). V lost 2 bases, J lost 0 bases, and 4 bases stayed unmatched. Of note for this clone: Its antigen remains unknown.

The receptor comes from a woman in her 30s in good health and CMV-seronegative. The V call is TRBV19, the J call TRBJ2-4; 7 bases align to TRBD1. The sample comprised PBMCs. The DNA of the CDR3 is TGTGCCAGTAGTATACCCCAGGGGGTAGCCAAAAACATTCAGTACTTC. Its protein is CASSIPQGVAKNIQYF.